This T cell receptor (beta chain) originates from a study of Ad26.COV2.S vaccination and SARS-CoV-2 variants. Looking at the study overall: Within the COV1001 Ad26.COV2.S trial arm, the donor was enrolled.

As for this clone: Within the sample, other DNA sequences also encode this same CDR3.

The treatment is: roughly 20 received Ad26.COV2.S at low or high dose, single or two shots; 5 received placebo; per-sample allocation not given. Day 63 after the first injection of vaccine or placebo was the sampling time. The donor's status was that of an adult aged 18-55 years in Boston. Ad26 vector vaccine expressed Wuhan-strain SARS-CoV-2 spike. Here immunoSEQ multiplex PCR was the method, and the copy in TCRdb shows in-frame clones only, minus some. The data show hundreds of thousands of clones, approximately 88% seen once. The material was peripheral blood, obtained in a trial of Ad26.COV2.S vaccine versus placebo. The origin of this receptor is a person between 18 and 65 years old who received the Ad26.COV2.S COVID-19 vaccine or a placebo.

In DNA form, the CDR3 reads TGTGCCAGCTCGCCCAGGACTGCCCAGGAGACCCAGTACTTC. It codes for CASSPRTAQETQYF. The chain employs TRBV18 and TRBJ2-5; a weak D match, TRBD2 (5 bases). The CDR3 has 14 amino acids. Trimming took off 6 bases at V and 5 bases at J, with 16 bases between the two ends. CDR1 is KGHSH and CDR2 is LQKENI in the germline V gene.